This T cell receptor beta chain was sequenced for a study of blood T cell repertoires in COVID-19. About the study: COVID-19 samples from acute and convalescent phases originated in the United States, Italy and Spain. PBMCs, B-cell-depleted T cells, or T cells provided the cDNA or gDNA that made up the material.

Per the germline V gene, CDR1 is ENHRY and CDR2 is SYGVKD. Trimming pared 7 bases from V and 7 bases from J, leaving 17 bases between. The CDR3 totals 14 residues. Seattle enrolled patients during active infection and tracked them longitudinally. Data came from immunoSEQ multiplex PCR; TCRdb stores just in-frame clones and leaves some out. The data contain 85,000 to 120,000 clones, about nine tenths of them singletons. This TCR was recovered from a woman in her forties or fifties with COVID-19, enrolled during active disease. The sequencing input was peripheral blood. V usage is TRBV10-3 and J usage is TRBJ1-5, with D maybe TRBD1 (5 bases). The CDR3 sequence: CAINPGGISQPQHF. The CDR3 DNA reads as TGTGCCATCAACCCCGGGGGGATCTCACAGCCCCAGCATTTT.